The 19 T cell receptor beta chains given below trace back to one sample, sequenced in a study of T cells in Graves' hyperthyroidism and ophthalmopathy. Researchers amplified the TCR beta CDR3 regions from RNA transcripts. TCR CDR3 underwent first-round RT-PCR with the HTBI primer set. MiXCR, applied by TCRdb to the multiplex PCR reads, yields one record per CDR3 protein. The sample lists approximately 600,000 distinct CDR3 sequences; 13% to 15% were seen once. Sequenced sample: blood. These receptors came from a woman younger than 30 with Graves' ophthalmopathy.

Ten or more counts support this clonotype. This chain uses TRBV29-1 with TRBJ1-4; D perhaps matches TRBD1 (5 bases). The V end was cut by 5 bases, the J end by 0 bases, with 13 bases between. The CDR3 runs to 15 residues. The germline V gene encodes CDR1 SQVTM and CDR2 ANQGSEA. The DNA for the CDR3 is TGCAGCGTTCCCTCCGAGGGGACAACTAATGAAAAACTGTTTTTT. Protein product: CSVPSEGTTNEKLFF.

As for this clonotype: It may be a read error: a sequence one base away is much more abundant. This chain uses TRBV2 with TRBJ2-5; the match to TRBD1 covers 10 bases. Germline V gene data show CDR1 as SNHLY and CDR2 as FYNNEI. Trimming cost V 1 base and J 0 bases; bases outside gene matches: 5. CDR3 size: 17 residues. For the CDR3, the DNA is TGTGCCAGCAGTGAAGGGGGGGACAGGGGTTACCAAGAGACCCAGTACTTC. Protein: CASSEGGDRGYQETQYF.

This clonotype was seen ten or more times. The V and J genes are TRBV28 and TRBJ2-1; D is uncertain. From germline, CDR1 is MDHEN and CDR2 SYDVKM. This CDR3 comprises 14 residues. Deletions cut 5 bases from V and 0 bases from J, with 8 bases between. CDR3 bases: TGTGCCAGCAGTGGCCGGGTCTCCTACAATGAGCAGTTCTTC. Translated, it gives CASSGRVSYNEQFF. Supplemented by reference TRBV28 and TRBJ2-1, the full variable domain reads DVKVTQSSRYLVKRTGEKVFLECVQDMDHENMFWYRQDPGLGLRLIYFSYDVKMKEKGDIPEGYSVSREKKERFSLILESASTNQTSMYLCASSGRVSYNEQFFGPGTRLTVL.

This clonotype was recorded many times. The chain recombines TRBV6-2 or TRBV6-3 with TRBJ2-1; D remains ambiguous. Trimming pared 6 bases from V and 8 bases from J, leaving 11 bases between. The germline CDR1 and CDR2 sequences are MNHEY and SVGEGT. The CDR3 extends over 12 amino acids. The CDR3 here is CASRMDPHEQFF. CDR3 in DNA: TGTGCCAGCAGGATGGACCCCCATGAGCAGTTCTTC.

This sequence joins TRBV4-1 and TRBJ2-7; D is perhaps TRBD1 or TRBD2 (5 bases each). The germline gives CDR1 MGHRA, CDR2 YSYEKL. With 4 bases removed from V and 2 bases from J, the gap between germline ends came to 15 bases. The CDR3 runs to 15 residues. CDR3 in amino acids: CASSRQGDGAYEQYF. The DNA for the CDR3 is TGCGCCAGCAGCCGACAAGGGGACGGCGCCTACGAGCAGTACTTC.

This clonotype occurred many times. One junction end disagrees with the germline gene, perhaps due to a read error. This chain links TRBV7-7 with TRBJ2-7; perhaps TRBD1 as D (6 bases). The CDR3 length is 15 residues. Per the germline V gene, CDR1 is SSHAT and CDR2 is FNYEAQ (reference sequence). The CDR3 DNA reads as TGTGCTAGCAGCTTAGGATCTGGGGGCGCCTACGAGCAGTACTTC. Translation gives CASSLGSGGAYEQYF.

V gene TRBV5-1 combines with J gene TRBJ1-3, with a possible D match to TRBD1 (6 bases). Germline CDR1 reads SGHRS; CDR2 reads YFSETQ. Trimming cost V 5 bases and J 4 bases, with 13 bases left between them. This CDR3 has 14 amino acids. CDR3 sequence reads: CASSSGDSGNTIYF. As DNA, the CDR3 is TGCGCCAGCAGTTCAGGGGACTCCGGAAACACCATATATTTT.

This clonotype was recorded a few times. This rearrangement joins TRBV2 to TRBJ2-2, with D perhaps TRBD1 (5 bases). Germline CDR1 reads SNHLY; CDR2 reads FYNNEI. This CDR3 region has 14 residues. Trimming removed 3 bases from V and 7 bases from J, with 12 bases in between. CDR3 region: CASSEAGFIGELFF. The CDR3 DNA is TGTGCCAGCAGTGAGGCAGGGTTTATCGGGGAGCTGTTTTTT.

The V gene is TRBV7-2, the J gene TRBJ1-6; TRBD1 matches 12 bases. The CDR3 runs to 15 residues. Germline CDR1 SGHTA, CDR2 FQGNSA. The V and J ends lost 1 base and 9 bases, in that order; junction bases with no gene match: 1. DNA for the CDR3: TGTGCCAGCAGCTTAGAGGGACAGGGGGCTTCACCCCTCCACTTT. This sequence encodes CASSLEGQGASPLHF.

This clonotype came up many times. The chain links TRBV9 to TRBJ2-7; the D is unclear. The CDR3 consists of 15 residues. Trimming cost V 3 bases and J 0 bases, with 13 bases left between them. Germline CDR1 is SGDLS and CDR2 is YYNGEE. The CDR3 bases are TGTGCCAGCAGCGAAACAGTGGTGGCCTCCTACGAGCAGTACTTC. Translating gives CASSETVVASYEQYF.

The chain carries TRBV20-1 and TRBJ1-3; D gene uncertain. Between the trimmed V and J ends, which lost 0 bases and 0 bases, there was a span of 9 bases. CDR1 and CDR2 (germline): DFQATT, SNEGSKA (reference sequence). This CDR3 comprises 15 residues. The CDR3 is CSARDSIHSGNTIYF. CDR3 in DNA: TGCAGTGCTAGAGATTCAATCCACTCTGGAAACACCATATATTTT.

This clonotype has a handful of counts. The chain carries TRBV9 and TRBJ2-2, with a possible D match to TRBD1 (6 bases). This CDR3 has 14 amino acids. V was cut by 1 base and J by 6 bases, with 10 bases left in between. CDR1 and CDR2 (germline): SGDLS, YYNGEE. In nucleotides, the CDR3 is TGTGCCAGCAGCGTATCAGGGGCGCCCGGGGAGCTGTTTTTT. The encoded protein is CASSVSGAPGELFF.

The chain has TRBV2 and TRBJ1-1, with unresolved D. The CDR3 is made up of 14 amino acids. CDR1 is SNHLY, CDR2 FYNNEI, per germline. The ends were cut back, 4 bases at V and 6 bases at J, with 15 bases in the middle. The CDR3 sequence is CASSGVQARPEAFF. The DNA for the CDR3 is TGTGCCAGCAGTGGGGTCCAGGCACGCCCTGAAGCTTTCTTT. The whole variable domain, remainder taken from reference TRBV2 and TRBJ1-1, is EPEVTQTPSHQVTQMGQEVILRCVPISNHLYFYWYRQILGQKVEFLVSFYNNEISEKSEIFDDQFSVERPDGSNFTLKIRSTKLEDSAMYFCASSGVQARPEAFFGQGTRLTVV.

This clonotype has ten or more counts. This chain links TRBV18 with TRBJ1-1, with no clear D. CDR1 is KGHSH and CDR2 is LQKENI in the germline V gene. Between the trimmed V and J ends, which lost 2 bases and 11 bases, there was a span of 15 bases. The CDR3 length is 13 residues. The chain's CDR3 is CASSPTTAWWAFF. The CDR3 DNA reads as TGTGCCAGCTCACCAACAACGGCCTGGTGGGCTTTCTTT.

The rearrangement links TRBV5-6 to TRBJ1-6; 7 positions agree with TRBD1. Germline CDR1 reads SGHDT; CDR2 reads YYEEEE. After removal of 5 bases from V and 6 bases from J, the junction contained 8 bases not matched to a gene. The CDR3 is 15 residues long. The DNA of the CDR3 is TGTGCCAGCAGTAGAGGACAGGCCGCTAATTCACCCCTCCACTTT. It translates to CASSRGQAANSPLHF.

The V and J genes are TRBV4-3 and TRBJ1-6; 7 nucleotides line up with TRBD1. The ends lost 0 bases at V and 7 bases at J; junction bases unmatched: 9. The CDR3 covers 17 residues. Germline V gives CDR1 LGHNA, CDR2 YSLEER. In DNA, the CDR3 is TGCGCCAGCAGCCAAGAGGGAGACAGGGCCAGGAATTCACCCCTCCACTTT. Protein product: CASSQEGDRARNSPLHF.

This clonotype was counted at least ten times. The rearrangement links TRBV12-3 or TRBV12-4 to TRBJ2-1; D is possibly TRBD2 (5 bases). The CDR3 length is 12 residues. Between the trimmed V and J ends, which lost 10 bases and 0 bases, there was a span of 7 bases. For the CDR3, the DNA is TGTGCCACGGGGAGCTCCTACAATGAGCAGTTCTTC. Translated: CATGSSYNEQFF.

This clonotype was found a few times. In nucleotides, the CDR3 is TGTGCTAGTGGTTTGGTACCTGGGCTAGCCAGATTCAATGAGCAGTTCTTC. Translated: CASGLVPGLARFNEQFF. The J gene is TRBJ2-1, the V gene TRBV12-5, with D possibly being TRBD2 (5 bases). Germline V gives CDR1 LGHNT, CDR2 FRNRAP. The CDR3 spans 17 residues. Trimming took 0 bases from V and 6 from J, leaving 18 bases between them. Complete variable domain (other parts from reference TRBV12-5 and TRBJ2-1): DARVTQTPRHKVTEMGQEVTMRCQPILGHNTVFWYRQTMMQGLELLAYFRNRAPLDDSGMPKDRFSAEMPDATLATLKIQPSEPRDSAVYFCASGLVPGLARFNEQFFGPGTRLTVL.

This clonotype appeared a few times. The V call is TRBV19, the J call TRBJ1-1; 8 bases are a match to TRBD1. Per germline, CDR1 LNHDA and CDR2 SQIVND (reference sequence). The CDR3 contains 18 residues. V lost 0 bases and J lost 3; bases outside the gene matches: 12. CDR3 protein: CASSIDRWGRGLDTEAFF. The DNA for the CDR3 is TGTGCCAGTAGTATAGATCGATGGGGCAGGGGGCTCGACACTGAAGCTTTCTTT.